The present T cell receptor (beta chain) was sequenced within a study of cytomegalovirus exposure and HLA in healthy donors. Study details: Of around 400 genotyped donors, roughly 80% grouped in the Caucasian-associated ancestry cluster.

Trimming cost V 1 base and J 4 bases; bases outside gene matches: 8. CDR1 SGHTA and CDR2 FQGTGA come from the germline V gene. This CDR3 is 18 amino acids long. The PCR made use of 60 Vbeta and 13 Jbeta primers. Data came from immunoSEQ multiplex PCR; TCRdb stores just in-frame clones and leaves some out. The sample yields around 200,000 clones, about three quarters seen once. This chain joins TRBV7-3 and TRBJ2-1, with 12 bases lining up with TRBD2. The sample comprised PBMCs. The clonotype was recovered from a man aged 18 to 30 in good health and CMV-seronegative. This CDR3 is CASSLNPSGGGFYNEQFF. In DNA form, the CDR3 reads TGTGCCAGCAGCTTAAACCCTAGCGGGGGGGGTTTTTACAATGAGCAGTTCTTC. The whole variable domain, filled in from reference TRBV7-3 and TRBJ2-1, reads GAGVSQTPSNKVTEKGKYVELRCDPISGHTALYWYRQSLGQGPEFLIYFQGTGAADDSGLPNDRFFAVRPEGSVSTLKIQRTERGDSAVYLCASSLNPSGGGFYNEQFFGPGTRLTVL.